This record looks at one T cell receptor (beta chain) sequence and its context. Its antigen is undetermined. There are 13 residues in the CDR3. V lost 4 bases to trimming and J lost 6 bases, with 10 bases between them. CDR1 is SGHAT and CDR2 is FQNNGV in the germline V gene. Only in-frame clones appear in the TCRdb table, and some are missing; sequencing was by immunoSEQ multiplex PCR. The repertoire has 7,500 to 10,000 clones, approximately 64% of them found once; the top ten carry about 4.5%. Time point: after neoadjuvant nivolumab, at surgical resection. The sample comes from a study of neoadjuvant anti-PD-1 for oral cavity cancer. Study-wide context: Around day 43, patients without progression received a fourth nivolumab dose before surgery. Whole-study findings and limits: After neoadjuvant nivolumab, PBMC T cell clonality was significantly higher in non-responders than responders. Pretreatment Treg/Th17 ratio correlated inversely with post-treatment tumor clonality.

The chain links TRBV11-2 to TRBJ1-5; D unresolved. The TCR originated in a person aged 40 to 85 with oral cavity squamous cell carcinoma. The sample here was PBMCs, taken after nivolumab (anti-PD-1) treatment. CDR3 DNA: TGTGCCAGCAGCTCCAATCACGGTCAGCCCCAGCATTTT. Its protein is CASSSNHGQPQHF. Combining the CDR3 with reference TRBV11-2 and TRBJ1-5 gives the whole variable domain EAGVAQSPRYKIIEKRQSVAFWCNPISGHATLYWYQQILGQGPKLLIQFQNNGVVDDSQLPKDRFSAERLKGVDSTLKIQPAKLEDSAVYLCASSSNHGQPQHFGDGTRLSIL.